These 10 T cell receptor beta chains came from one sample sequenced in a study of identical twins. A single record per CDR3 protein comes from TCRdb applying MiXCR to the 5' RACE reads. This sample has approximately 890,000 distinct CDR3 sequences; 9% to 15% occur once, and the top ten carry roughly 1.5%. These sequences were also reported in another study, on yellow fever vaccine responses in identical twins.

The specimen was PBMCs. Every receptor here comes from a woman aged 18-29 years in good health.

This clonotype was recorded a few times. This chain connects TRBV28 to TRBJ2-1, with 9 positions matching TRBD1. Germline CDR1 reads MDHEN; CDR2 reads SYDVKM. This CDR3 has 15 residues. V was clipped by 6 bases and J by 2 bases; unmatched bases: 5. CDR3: CASSDTGGPYNEQFF. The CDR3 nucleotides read TGTGCCAGCAGCGATACAGGGGGCCCCTACAATGAGCAGTTCTTC.

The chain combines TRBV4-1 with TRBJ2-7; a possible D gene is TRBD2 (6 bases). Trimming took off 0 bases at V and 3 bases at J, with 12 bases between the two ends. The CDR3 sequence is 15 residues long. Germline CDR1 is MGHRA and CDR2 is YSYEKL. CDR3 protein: CASSQDLASNYEQYF. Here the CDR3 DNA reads TGCGCCAGCAGCCAAGATCTAGCGTCGAACTACGAGCAGTACTTC.

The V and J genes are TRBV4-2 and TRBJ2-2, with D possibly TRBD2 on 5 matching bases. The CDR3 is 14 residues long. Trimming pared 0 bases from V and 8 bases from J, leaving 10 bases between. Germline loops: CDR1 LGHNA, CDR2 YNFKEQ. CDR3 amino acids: CASSQDPPGGELFF. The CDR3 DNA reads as TGTGCCAGCAGCCAAGATCCCCCGGGGGGGGAGCTGTTTTTT.

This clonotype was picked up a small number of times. The CDR3 sequence is CASSRSEETQYF. DNA of the CDR3: TGTGCCAGCAGTCGTTCGGAAGAGACCCAGTACTTC. The V call is TRBV12-3 or TRBV12-4, the J call TRBJ2-5, with D hard to call. This CDR3 comprises 12 residues. V dropped 5 bases and J dropped 3 bases, with 7 bases sitting between them.

CDR3 amino acids: CASTASRDRGRSPLHF. As DNA, the CDR3 is TGTGCCAGCACGGCATCCCGCGACAGGGGGCGATCACCCCTCCACTTT. V is TRBV6-1 and J is TRBJ1-6; the match to TRBD1 covers 10 bases. Looked up from germline, CDR1 is MNHNS and CDR2 is SASEGT. The CDR3 has 16 amino acids. J was trimmed by 10 bases and V by 7 bases; bases with no gene match: 13.

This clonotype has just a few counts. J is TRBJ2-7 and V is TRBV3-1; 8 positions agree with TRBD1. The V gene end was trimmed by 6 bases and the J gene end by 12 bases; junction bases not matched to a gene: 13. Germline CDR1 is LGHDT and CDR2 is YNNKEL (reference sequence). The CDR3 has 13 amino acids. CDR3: CASSPTGAPVLYF. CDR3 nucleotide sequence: TGTGCCAGCAGTCCGACAGGGGCCCCTGTCTTGTACTTC.

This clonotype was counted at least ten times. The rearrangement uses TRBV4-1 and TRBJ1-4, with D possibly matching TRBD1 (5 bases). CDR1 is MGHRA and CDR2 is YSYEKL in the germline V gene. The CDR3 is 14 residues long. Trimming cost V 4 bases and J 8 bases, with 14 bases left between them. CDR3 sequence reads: CASSPAGWGEKLFF. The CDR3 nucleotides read TGCGCCAGCAGCCCAGCAGGGTGGGGGGAAAAACTGTTTTTT.

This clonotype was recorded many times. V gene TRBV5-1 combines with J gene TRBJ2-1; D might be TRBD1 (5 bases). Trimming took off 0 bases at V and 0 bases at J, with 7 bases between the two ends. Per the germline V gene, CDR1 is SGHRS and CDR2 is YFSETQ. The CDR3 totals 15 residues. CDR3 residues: CASSLAGRSYNEQFF. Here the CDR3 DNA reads TGCGCCAGCAGCTTGGCAGGGCGCTCCTACAATGAGCAGTTCTTC. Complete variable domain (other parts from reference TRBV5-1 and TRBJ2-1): KAGVTQTPRYLIKTRGQQVTLSCSPISGHRSVSWYQQTPGQGLQFLFEYFSETQRNKGNFPGRFSGRQFSNSRSEMNVSTLELGDSALYLCASSLAGRSYNEQFFGPGTRLTVL.

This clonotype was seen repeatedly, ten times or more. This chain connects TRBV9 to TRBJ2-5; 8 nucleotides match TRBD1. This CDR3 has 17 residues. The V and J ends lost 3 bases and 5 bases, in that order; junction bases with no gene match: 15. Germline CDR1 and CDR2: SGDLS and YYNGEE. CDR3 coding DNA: TGTGCCAGCAGCGCCAAGCCGCGGACAGGGAGTAGGGAGACCCAGTACTTC. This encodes CASSAKPRTGSRETQYF.

The CDR3 coding sequence is TGCGCCAGCAGCCAAGACCGACTAGCGGGAGTCTTAACGTTCGGGGCCAACGTCCTGACTTTC. This encodes CASSQDRLAGVLTFGANVLTF. The chain links TRBV4-1 to TRBJ2-6; 12 positions agree with TRBD2. J was trimmed by 4 bases and V by 0 bases; bases with no gene match: 13. Per germline, CDR1 MGHRA and CDR2 YSYEKL. There are 21 residues in the CDR3.